The table lists the clone carrying this T cell receptor beta chain with a few counts. The antigen remains undetermined. The sample originates from a study of CD8+ T cells in alopecia areata. The sample's treatment: oral pan-JAK inhibitor, 5-10 mg twice daily. PBMC-derived CD4+ and CD8+ T cells were sorted. General study findings and limits: Higher clonality was seen in lesional scalp than in normal scalp, especially in alopecia totalis/universalis. Any link of baseline CD8+ expansion to response, resting on one nonresponder, remains uncertain.

After isolation, RNA underwent reverse transcription to generate cDNA as the sequencing template. Clones were read by immunoSEQ multiplex PCR, and TCRdb kept only the in-frame ones, dropping some. The sample includes 150,000 to 200,000 clones, roughly 60% of them seen just once. The CDR3 totals 15 residues. Germline values: CDR1 SQVTM, CDR2 ANQGSEA. J gave up 0 bases and V 4 bases, and 7 bases lay outside the gene matches. The gene calls are TRBV29-1 and TRBJ1-1; TRBD1 matches 8 bases. The sample consisted of CD4+ T cells sorted from blood, taken around week 47, from a patient treated with tofacitinib. The clonotype comes from a human donor with alopecia areata. CDR3 region: CSVAFNRGLNTEAFF. The CDR3 DNA reads TGCAGCGTTGCGTTTAACAGGGGGTTGAACACTGAAGCTTTCTTT.